This TCR beta chain emerged from a study of shared clonotypes between healthy human individuals. Whole-study findings and limits: The low donor count limited represented genetic and exposure-history diversity.

The CDR3 spans 14 residues. Looked up from germline, CDR1 is SGDLS and CDR2 is YYNGEE. V lost 2 bases to trimming and J lost 6 bases, with 11 bases between them. The assay was immunoSEQ multiplex PCR, and TCRdb's table has in-frame clones only and misses some. The data contain approximately 2,000,000 clones, less than 95% of them singletons. Details on this clone: No antigen is known for it.

Sequencing input: naive CD4+ T cells from PBMCs. Sample subset: CD45RA+ positively selected. This TCR came from a young man in good health. Some clones in this sample may be carry-over from other donors' samples. The rearrangement links TRBV9 to TRBJ2-2; D is unresolved. The DNA for the CDR3 is TGTGCCAGCAGCGTCATTAGGGCGTCCGGGGAGCTGTTTTTT. Translating gives CASSVIRASGELFF.